Each of the 17 T cell receptor beta chains below was sequenced from the same sample in a study of CD8+ T cells in alopecia areata (dated by TCRdb to the late 2010s). Library construction relied on the immunoSEQ multiplex PCR assay. For TCR sequencing, RNA was extracted from every sample and reverse transcribed into cDNA to serve as template. This is the immuneACCESS table as TCRdb keeps it, with only in-frame sequences that have V and J called. A part of the clones is gone; compared with another copy, unresolved V genes explain less than half, and the rest is unexplained. For this sample the table gives under 350,000 clones, of which 58% were detected only once. About 1.7% of the sample goes to the ten largest clones. Interpreted using the paper, the time point label stands for: 20 to 30 weeks on oral tofacitinib. The treatment or condition label on this specimen signifies: oral pan-JAK inhibitor, 5-10 mg twice daily.

The sample here was CD4+ T cells sorted from blood, taken at week 24, from a patient treated with tofacitinib. The receptors shown here come from a human donor with alopecia areata.

The chain links TRBV15 to TRBJ1-2; D remains unclear. From germline, CDR1 is LNHNV and CDR2 YYDKDF (reference sequence). CDR3 length equals 16 residues. Trimming stripped 0 bases from V and 4 bases from J, with 15 bases between. The CDR3 loop reads CATSRDRAPGGYGYTF. DNA for the CDR3: TGTGCCACCAGCAGAGATCGGGCTCCGGGCGGCTATGGCTACACCTTC.

The chain is built from TRBV6-5 and TRBJ2-3; either TRBD1 or TRBD2 may fit D (7 bases each). The V and J ends lost 6 bases and 2 bases respectively, with 12 bases between them. Germline loops: CDR1 MNHEY, CDR2 SVGAGI. This CDR3 has 14 residues. Here the CDR3 reads CASSRGGITDTQYF. Here the CDR3 DNA reads TGTGCCAGCAGCAGGGGGGGGATCACAGATACGCAGTATTTT.

The chain links TRBV6-6 to TRBJ1-6; D unclear. Germline loops: CDR1 MNHNY, CDR2 SVGAGI (reference sequence). The CDR3 is 13 amino acids. V was pared by 7 bases and J by 9 bases, with 13 bases between. The CDR3 loop reads CASNQNPPSPLHF. The DNA for the CDR3 is TGTGCCAGCAACCAAAACCCTCCTTCACCCCTCCACTTT.

The chain employs TRBV2 and TRBJ2-4, with 7 bases that match TRBD2. J was trimmed by 9 bases and V by 7 bases; bases with no gene match: 15. This CDR3 is built from 15 residues. Looked up from germline, CDR1 is SNHLY and CDR2 is FYNNEI. The CDR3 DNA reads TGTGCCAGCACCCTGAGGACTAGTGAGGAAAGCATTCAGTACTTC. Translation gives CASTLRTSEESIQYF.

The chain joins TRBV5-4 to TRBJ1-2; 7 nucleotides match TRBD1. The CDR3 loop spans 12 amino acids. CDR1 is SGHNT and CDR2 is YYREEE in the germline V gene (reference sequence). The J segment lost 8 bases and the V segment lost 4 bases, leaving 5 bases of the junction unmatched. The CDR3 reads CASSKDRQGYTF. The DNA of the CDR3 is TGTGCCAGCAGCAAGGACAGGCAGGGCTACACCTTC.

The V and J genes are TRBV4-3 and TRBJ1-6; TRBD1 is a possible D gene (5 bases). V was trimmed by 3 bases and J by 4 bases, leaving 13 bases between them. CDR3 size: 16 residues. Germline V gives CDR1 LGHNA, CDR2 YSLEER. Here the CDR3 reads CASSQARGLYNSPLHF. CDR3 nucleotides: TGCGCCAGCAGCCAGGCAAGGGGACTATATAATTCACCCCTCCACTTT.

This clone has a handful of counts. V gene TRBV29-1 combines with J gene TRBJ2-7; D unclear. V gave up 5 bases and J gave up 3 bases, with 17 bases separating them. Germline-derived CDR1 and CDR2 are SQVTM and ANQGSEA. This CDR3 comprises 14 residues. CDR3 DNA: TGCAGCGTTAGAATGCGTTTCACGGGCTACGAGCAGTACTTC. It specifies CSVRMRFTGYEQYF.

The genes are TRBV5-5 and TRBJ1-2; possible D gene TRBD1, 5 bases. The CDR3 has 14 residues. The ends were cut back, 4 bases at V and 3 bases at J, with 13 bases in the middle. Germline loops: CDR1 SGHKS, CDR2 YYEKEE (reference sequence). CDR3 nucleotide sequence: TGTGCCAGCAGCGCGCGGGACTGGGACTATGGCTACACCTTC. This gives the protein CASSARDWDYGYTF.

V gene TRBV30 combines with J gene TRBJ1-6; D is unresolved. Per the germline V gene, CDR1 is GTSNPN and CDR2 is SVGIG (reference sequence). CDR3 length equals 13 residues. The V end lost 3 bases, the J end lost 5 bases, and 8 bases lay between the germline ends. The CDR3 region has the DNA TGTGCCTGGAGGGTACAGAATAATTCACCCCTCCACTTT. Translating gives CAWRVQNNSPLHF.

On this clone: Other DNA sequences in the sample encode the same CDR3. The chain recombines TRBV11-2 with TRBJ1-1; 9 bases match TRBD1. From germline, CDR1 is SGHAT and CDR2 FQNNGV. The CDR3 consists of 14 residues. V lost 5 bases to trimming and J lost 5 bases; unmatched junction nucleotides: 6. In DNA form, the CDR3 reads TGTGCCAGCAGCCCCGGGACAGGGAGGACTGAAGCTTTCTTT. As protein: CASSPGTGRTEAFF.

V and J are TRBV4-3 and TRBJ1-5; no clear D gene. The CDR3 is 14 residues long. The germline CDR1 and CDR2 sequences are LGHNA and YSLEER. V gave up 0 bases and J gave up 8 bases, with 11 bases separating them. This CDR3 is CASSQDLFGEPQHF. The CDR3 nucleotides are TGCGCCAGCAGCCAAGATCTTTTTGGAGAGCCCCAGCATTTT.

V gene TRBV7-6 combines with J gene TRBJ2-5, with 12 nucleotides matching TRBD1. The CDR3 sequence is 16 residues long. V gave up 2 bases and J gave up 1 base; unmatched junction bases: 2. Germline V CDR1 and CDR2: SGHVS, FNYEAQ. In DNA, the CDR3 is TGTGCCAGCAGCTTAAGGGACAGGGGGCGCCAAGAGACCCAGTACTTC. Translating gives CASSLRDRGRQETQYF.

This clone came up a few times. This chain links TRBV30 with TRBJ1-6; 7 positions agree with TRBD1. This CDR3 comprises 14 residues. The junction had 6 bases not matched to a gene; V was cut back by 4 bases and J by 6 bases. Germline values: CDR1 GTSNPN, CDR2 SVGIG (reference sequence). The CDR3 protein is CAWKGDRFNSPLHF. The CDR3 DNA reads as TGTGCCTGGAAGGGGGACAGATTTAATTCACCCCTCCACTTT.

The chain joins TRBV6-1 to TRBJ2-2; no firm D call. The CDR3 has 16 residues. The V and J ends lost 3 bases and 3 bases respectively, with 14 bases between them. Per the germline V gene, CDR1 is MNHNS and CDR2 is SASEGT. CDR3 amino acids: CASSDLHRPDTGELFF. As DNA, the CDR3 is TGTGCCAGCAGTGACTTACACCGTCCCGACACCGGGGAGCTGTTTTTT.

This chain links TRBV5-6 with TRBJ2-7; possibly TRBD2 for D (5 bases). The germline V and J ends were trimmed by 5 bases and 5 bases, with 20 bases remaining between them. Germline V gives CDR1 SGHDT, CDR2 YYEEEE. The CDR3 contains 15 residues. The CDR3 DNA reads TGTGCCAGCAGTTTAATCCGGGATAGGGCTCACGAGCAGTACTTC. Amino acid sequence: CASSLIRDRAHEQYF.

The V call is TRBV10-2, the J call TRBJ2-6, with 9 bases fitting TRBD1. V lost 6 bases, J lost 2 bases, and 2 bases stayed unmatched. From germline, CDR1 is WSHSY and CDR2 SAAADI. The CDR3 has 15 amino acids. CDR3 protein: CASSWDRAGANVLTF. The CDR3 bases are TGCGCCAGCAGCTGGGACAGGGCTGGGGCCAACGTCCTGACTTTC.

This clone showed up just a few times. The V call is TRBV7-9, the J call TRBJ1-1; D may be TRBD1 (5 bases). This CDR3 is built from 15 residues. V was clipped by 5 bases and J by 4 bases, with 17 bases between them. Per the germline V gene, CDR1 is SEHNR and CDR2 is FQNEAQ (reference sequence). The CDR3: CASSPSRGWGTEAFF. CDR3 coding DNA: TGTGCCAGCAGCCCGAGCCGGGGGTGGGGCACTGAAGCTTTCTTT. Looking up the rest from reference TRBV7-9 and TRBJ1-1 gives the full variable domain: DTGVSQNPRHKITKRGQNVTFRCDPISEHNRLYWYRQTLGQGPEFLTYFQNEAQLEKSRLLSDRFSAERPKGSFSTLEIQRTEQGDSAMYLCASSPSRGWGTEAFFGQGTRLTVV.